The 10 T cell receptor beta chains below all came from one sample that was sequenced in a study of neurological immune-mediated disorders. TCRdb processed the 5' RACE reads anew with MiXCR; each CDR3 protein has one entry. The table shows about 55,000 distinct CDR3 sequences, with approximately 3.9% occurring only once. The sample taken for sequencing was PBMCs. These receptors were taken from a man under 40 with multiple sclerosis.

This clonotype was seen a handful of times. J is TRBJ1-3 and V is TRBV18; 8 positions match TRBD1. Germline CDR1 and CDR2: KGHSH and LQKENI. V lost 8 bases to trimming and J lost 0 bases; unmatched junction nucleotides: 3. The length of the CDR3 is 14 residues. As DNA, the CDR3 is TGTGCCAGCGGACAGGGAATCTCTGGAAACACCATATATTTT. Protein sequence: CASGQGISGNTIYF.

This clonotype has a count of ten or more. The rearrangement links TRBV6-5 to TRBJ1-4, with D maybe TRBD1 (5 bases). The ends were cut back, 0 bases at V and 3 bases at J, with 5 bases in the middle. This CDR3 region has 14 residues. The V gene's germline CDR1 is MNHEY and CDR2 SVGAGI. DNA for the CDR3: TGTGCCAGCAGTTACTCAGGGGCTAATGAAAAACTGTTTTTT. As protein: CASSYSGANEKLFF.

As to this clonotype: A clone one base away is much larger, so this may be a read error. This sequence joins TRBV2 and TRBJ2-2; D is possibly TRBD2 (5 bases). Germline CDR1 and CDR2: SNHLY and FYNNEI. V was clipped by 2 bases and J by 4 bases, with 11 bases between them. The CDR3 consists of 15 residues. The chain's CDR3 is CASSEFATITGELFF. CDR3 DNA sequence: TGTGCCAGCAGTGAATTTGCGACTATCACCGGGGAGCTGTTTTTT.

Ten or more counts support this clonotype. Mismatch with germline at one junction end may stem from a read error. The V and J genes are TRBV7-7 and TRBJ1-6; D call uncertain. The CDR3 spans 13 residues. Germline CDR1 and CDR2: SSHAT and FNYEAQ (reference sequence). The CDR3 region has the DNA TGTGCTAGCAGCTTAGGGCTAGGTTCACCCCTCCACTTT. Translating it yields CASSLGLGSPLHF.

The CDR3 DNA reads TGCGCCAGCAGCTTGCAGGGGGCAGGGTCCAATGAGCAGTTCTTC. This encodes CASSLQGAGSNEQFF. The genes are TRBV5-1 and TRBJ2-1; 8 bases fit TRBD1. This CDR3 has 15 residues. V gave up 1 base and J gave up 6 bases; unmatched junction bases: 6. The V gene's germline CDR1 is SGHRS and CDR2 YFSETQ.

At least ten counts were recorded for this clonotype. V is TRBV20-1 and J is TRBJ2-7; 12 bases map to TRBD2. CDR1 is DFQATT and CDR2 is SNEGSKA in the germline V gene (reference sequence). This CDR3 is 15 amino acids long. V lost 2 bases and J lost 3; bases outside the gene matches: 5. CDR3 sequence reads: CSARIRLAGDYEQYF. The CDR3 DNA reads TGCAGTGCTAGAATTCGACTAGCGGGAGACTACGAGCAGTACTTC.

This clonotype was seen many times. The rearrangement uses TRBV12-3 or TRBV12-4 and TRBJ1-5; D unclear. The CDR3 totals 15 residues. Trimming left V 3 bases short and J 0 bases short, with 9 bases between. CDR3 in DNA: TGTGCCAGCAGTTTTGGCTGGACTAGCAATCAGCCCCAGCATTTT. This encodes CASSFGWTSNQPQHF.

This clonotype was detected ten times or more. The chain has TRBV5-1 and TRBJ2-5; the D call may be TRBD1 or TRBD2 (5 bases each). In germline, CDR1 is SGHRS, CDR2 YFSETQ. V lost 2 bases, J lost 3 bases, and 8 bases lay in between. This CDR3 is 13 amino acids long. The DNA for the CDR3 is TGCGCCAGCAGCTTCGGGACGGAAGAGACCCAGTACTTC. It translates to CASSFGTEETQYF.

This clonotype was seen only a few times. The chain links TRBV7-8 to TRBJ2-3; possibly TRBD1 or TRBD2 for D (5 bases each). This CDR3 region has 14 residues. Between the trimmed V and J ends, which lost 5 bases and 5 bases, there was a span of 14 bases. Germline CDR1 and CDR2: SGHVS and FQNEAQ. The CDR3 nucleotides are TGTGCCAGCAGCCTCCGGGACCCGAAAGATACGCAGTATTTT. Amino acids: CASSLRDPKDTQYF.

This clonotype has a count of ten or more. The CDR3 loop is CSASPGGQGGYEQYF. CDR3 DNA sequence: TGCAGTGCTAGTCCGGGGGGACAGGGGGGGTACGAGCAGTACTTC. The J gene is TRBJ2-7, the V gene TRBV20-1; 11 nucleotides agree with TRBD1. CDR1 is DFQATT, CDR2 SNEGSKA, per germline (reference sequence). The CDR3 length is 15 residues. V lost 3 bases, J lost 4 bases, and 8 bases stayed unmatched.